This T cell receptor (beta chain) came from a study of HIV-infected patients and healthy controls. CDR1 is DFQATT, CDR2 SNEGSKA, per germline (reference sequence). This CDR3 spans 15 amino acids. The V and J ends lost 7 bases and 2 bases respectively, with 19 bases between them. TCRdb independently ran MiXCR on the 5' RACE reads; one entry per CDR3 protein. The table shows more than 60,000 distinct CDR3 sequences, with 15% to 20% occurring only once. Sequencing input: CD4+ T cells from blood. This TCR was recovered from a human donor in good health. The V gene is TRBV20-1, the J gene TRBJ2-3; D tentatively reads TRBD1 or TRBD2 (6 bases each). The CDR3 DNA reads TGCAGTGTAGATCGGGGGACAACATCCACAGATACGCAGTATTTT. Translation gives CSVDRGTTSTDTQYF.